These T cell receptor beta chains were read from a single sample in a study of blood T cell repertoires in COVID-19. Data came from immunoSEQ multiplex PCR; TCRdb stores just in-frame clones and leaves some out. The sample consists of more than 110,000 clones, roughly 73% of them appearing once. Sequenced material: peripheral blood. These receptors originate from a woman aged 45-59 years with active or convalescent COVID-19. CDR3s include the opening cysteine and the closing phenylalanine or tryptophan.

J gene | V gene | CDR3 protein
TRBJ1-2 | TRBV28 | CAIKPGGQVGGYTF
TRBJ2-1 | TRBV5-5 | CASSLLLAGNRNEQFF
TRBJ2-7 | TRBV7-2 | CASSLSIAGGPYEQYF
TRBJ1-1 | TRBV21-1 | CASIRQGPNTEAFF
TRBJ1-1 | TRBV19 | CASMAVMNTEAFF
TRBJ2-5 | TRBV5-6 | CASSLGGGETQYF
TRBJ1-1 | TRBV10-3 | CAISGGTGEAFF
TRBJ1-4 | TRBV5-6 | CASSPRDKLANEKLFF
TRBJ1-2 | TRBV28 | CASSLWGRQGGGYTF
TRBJ2-3 | TRBV19 | CASSKQISTDTQYF
TRBJ1-2 | TRBV4-1 | CASSPGIGAYGYTF
TRBJ1-2 | TRBV2 | CASSGRGRIYGYTF
TRBJ2-1 | TRBV19 | CASSMLGAGESNEQFF
TRBJ1-1 | TRBV28 | CASTESGYTEAFF
TRBJ1-1 | TRBV30 | CALSTGMNTEAFF
TRBJ2-3 | TRBV19 | CASSYGTSSTDTQYF
TRBJ2-3 | TRBV6-5 | CASTGTSGIRNTQYF
TRBJ2-3 | TRBV9 | CASSASRFGTQYF
TRBJ1-5 | TRBV19 | CASSQDRNQPQHF
TRBJ1-5 | TRBV10-3 | CARDRVTGQPQHF
TRBJ2-1 | TRBV5-3 | CARSPDRALPTKYVVDEQFF
TRBJ1-2 | TRBV6-2/TRBV6-3 | CASSYSSGGLDGYTF
TRBJ1-4 | TRBV28 | CASRLNRGLYEKLFF
TRBJ1-1 | TRBV6-2/TRBV6-3 | CASSSPHEVKTEAFF
TRBJ2-5 | TRBV9 | CASSPPRGLVETQYF
TRBJ2-3 | TRBV9 | CASSGQGGSMTDTQYF
TRBJ2-1 | TRBV9 | CASSFDRVSNEQFF
TRBJ2-3 | TRBV9 | CASSERSGTGGTDTQYF
TRBJ2-3 | TRBV20-1 | CSAPLPDTQYF
TRBJ1-6 | TRBV6-5 | CASSYSADNSPLHF
TRBJ1-2 | TRBV3-1/TRBV3-2 | CASSQESRGSGYTF
TRBJ1-2 | TRBV19 | CASSLGTALNYGYTF
TRBJ2-7 | TRBV28 | CASSFGGGPAYEQYF
TRBJ2-1 | TRBV6-2/TRBV6-3 | CASSYLVAGTSEQFF
TRBJ2-7 | TRBV5-1 | CASSLEPRGDTYEQYF
TRBJ2-1 | TRBV5-1 | CASSLSGQGSPNEQFF
TRBJ2-3 | TRBV7-9 | CASSLGVASTDTQYF
TRBJ2-7 | TRBV3-1/TRBV3-2 | CASSQDPSSYEQYF
TRBJ1-2 | TRBV6-6 | CASSSGQGAGNYGYTF
TRBJ1-1 | TRBV23-1 | CASSQPDSSPPMNTEAFF
TRBJ2-1 | TRBV11-2 | CASSLRSGVEQFF
TRBJ1-1 | TRBV5-1 | CASSSQGAWTEAFF
TRBJ1-2 | TRBV12-5 | CASGPPGGRGYGYTF
TRBJ1-2 | TRBV27 | CASSLVQGGYGYTF
TRBJ2-7 | TRBV7-6 | CASSLEMGLGYEQYF
TRBJ2-1 | TRBV5-1 | CASSLISSPRGNEQFF
TRBJ2-7 | TRBV4-3 | CASSQDLQPGREQYF
TRBJ1-2 | TRBV7-8 | CASSPRWGGGYGYTF
TRBJ1-1 | TRBV30 | CAWTGGVGTAFF
TRBJ1-1 | TRBV5-1 | CASSFRSNLNTEAFF